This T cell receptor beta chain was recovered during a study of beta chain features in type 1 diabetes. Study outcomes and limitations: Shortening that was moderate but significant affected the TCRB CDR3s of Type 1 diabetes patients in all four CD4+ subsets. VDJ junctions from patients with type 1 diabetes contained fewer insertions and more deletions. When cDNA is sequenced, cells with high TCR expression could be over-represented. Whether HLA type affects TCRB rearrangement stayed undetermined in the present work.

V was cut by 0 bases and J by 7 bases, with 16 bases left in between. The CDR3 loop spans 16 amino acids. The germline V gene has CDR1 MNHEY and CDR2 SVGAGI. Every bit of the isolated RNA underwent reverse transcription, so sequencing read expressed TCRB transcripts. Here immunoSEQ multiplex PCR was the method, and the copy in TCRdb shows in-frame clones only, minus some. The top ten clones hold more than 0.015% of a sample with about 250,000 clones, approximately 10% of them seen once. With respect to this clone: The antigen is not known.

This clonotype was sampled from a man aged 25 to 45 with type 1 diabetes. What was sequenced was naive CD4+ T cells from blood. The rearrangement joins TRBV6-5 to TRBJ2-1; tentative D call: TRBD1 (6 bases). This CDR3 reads CASSYSRSGARNEQFF. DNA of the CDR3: TGTGCCAGCAGTTACTCGAGATCAGGGGCCCGGAATGAGCAGTTCTTC.